Following are 12 T cell receptor beta chains from one sample sequenced in a study of blood T cells in healthy people across ages. It was with a sample-barcoded 5' primer and a J-beta primer mix that a second PCR of roughly 7 to 12 cycles was run. Each CDR3 protein gets one entry after TCRdb re-called the 5' RACE reads with MiXCR. The sample yields about 1.1 million distinct CDR3 sequences, around two fifths seen once. Sequencing used blood. The receptors derive from a man aged 18 to 29 in good health.

This clonotype was detected a few times. This chain links TRBV6-6 with TRBJ1-1, with 7 bases lining up with TRBD1. Germline CDR1 reads MNHNY; CDR2 reads SVGAGI (reference sequence). V lost 6 bases and J lost 4; bases outside the gene matches: 5. This CDR3 is 13 amino acids long. CDR3 protein: CASSSGGRTEAFF. CDR3 coding DNA: TGTGCCAGCAGCTCAGGGGGACGCACTGAAGCTTTCTTT.

The V call is TRBV7-2, the J call TRBJ1-5; D unclear. This CDR3 comprises 12 residues. Trimming left V 6 bases short and J 2 bases short, with 5 bases between. Germline loops: CDR1 SGHTA, CDR2 FQGNSA. CDR3 nucleotide sequence: TGTGCCAGCAGTGACCGCAATCAGCCCCAGCATTTT. This encodes CASSDRNQPQHF.

This clonotype was seen only a few times. An end of the junction does not agree with germline; a read error may underlie this. The chain carries TRBV20-1 and TRBJ1-2; no reliable D call. The germline gives CDR1 DFQATT, CDR2 SNEGSKA (reference sequence). This CDR3 comprises 17 residues. The CDR3 here is CRAREGSYLRANYGYTF. The DNA of the CDR3 is TGCAGGGCTAGAGAAGGTTCTTATCTTAGAGCTAACTATGGCTACACCTTC.

The chain joins TRBV12-3 or TRBV12-4 to TRBJ1-2, with 8 bases fitting TRBD1. After removal of 6 bases from V and 4 bases from J, the junction contained 1 base not matched to a gene. This CDR3 contains 12 residues. DNA of the CDR3: TGTGCCAGCAGGGGACAGGTCTATGGCTACACCTTC. It yields the protein CASRGQVYGYTF.

J is TRBJ2-3 and V is TRBV27, with a weak D call TRBD1 (6 bases). The V end lost 5 bases, the J end lost 1 base, and 13 bases lay between the germline ends. The CDR3 extends over 15 amino acids. Germline assignment: CDR1 MNHEY and CDR2 SMNVEV (reference sequence). CDR3 nucleotides: TGTGCCAGCAGTCAAGCCCGACAGGGCACAGATACGCAGTATTTT. Amino acids: CASSQARQGTDTQYF.

This clonotype showed up just a few times. V gene TRBV20-1 combines with J gene TRBJ2-1; D ambiguous. Germline V gene sequence: CDR1 DFQATT, CDR2 SNEGSKA (reference sequence). The CDR3 is 10 amino acids. Trimming stripped 3 bases from V and 9 bases from J, with 6 bases between. The CDR3 is CSASRGEQFF. The CDR3 DNA is TGCAGTGCTAGCCGCGGTGAGCAGTTCTTC.

This clonotype has just a few counts. The chain joins TRBV9 to TRBJ2-1; D unclear. Germline V gene sequence: CDR1 SGDLS, CDR2 YYNGEE. Between the trimmed V and J ends, which lost 0 bases and 7 bases, there was a span of 14 bases. The CDR3 totals 15 residues. The DNA of the CDR3 is TGTGCCAGCAGCGTAGTAGGGATTGCGACAAATGAGCAGTTCTTC. This sequence encodes CASSVVGIATNEQFF.

V and J are TRBV7-2 and TRBJ2-5, with D perhaps TRBD1 (6 bases). The V and J ends lost 5 bases and 4 bases respectively, with 17 bases between them. The germline V gene has CDR1 SGHTA and CDR2 FQGNSA. The CDR3 consists of 15 residues. The CDR3: CASSEQGPYPETQYF. The CDR3 DNA follows: TGTGCCAGCAGCGAACAGGGACCCTATCCAGAGACCCAGTACTTC.

This clonotype was seen repeatedly, ten times or more. The rearrangement uses TRBV12-3 or TRBV12-4 and TRBJ2-1; D is unclear. The CDR3 consists of 14 residues. Between the trimmed V and J ends, which lost 3 bases and 6 bases, there was a span of 12 bases. CDR3 DNA: TGTGCCAGCAGTTTGGTCAGACGGTTCAATGAGCAGTTCTTC. Protein: CASSLVRRFNEQFF.

The rearrangement links TRBV20-1 to TRBJ1-2; the match to TRBD1 covers 8 bases. Germline V gene data show CDR1 as DFQATT and CDR2 as SNEGSKA (reference sequence). After removal of 2 bases from V and 8 bases from J, the junction contained 7 bases not matched to a gene. This CDR3 is built from 13 residues. CDR3 nucleotides: TGCAGTGCTAGACGGGAGACAGGGGAAGGCTACACCTTC. Translating gives CSARRETGEGYTF.

In its sample, this clonotype was seen a few times. Compared with germline, one end of the junction differs, possibly owing to a read error. The chain joins TRBV4-1 to TRBJ1-5; D uncertain. Germline V lookup: CDR1 MGHRA, CDR2 YSYEKL. The CDR3 extends over 15 amino acids. The CDR3 is CASSRTEISNRPQHF. The CDR3 DNA sequence: TGCGCCAGCAGCCGCACAGAAATTAGCAATCGGCCCCAGCATTTT.

This clonotype was found a few times. The rearrangement joins TRBV20-1 to TRBJ2-7; D is possibly TRBD2 (6 bases). V dropped 8 bases and J dropped 2 bases, with 28 bases sitting between them. Germline V gives CDR1 DFQATT, CDR2 SNEGSKA (reference sequence). The CDR3 is 17 residues long. The CDR3 DNA follows: TGCAGTCTACTAAGACCACCGGGGGACTCTACCACCTACGAGCAGTACTTC. It translates to CSLLRPPGDSTTYEQYF.